This T cell receptor beta chain was identified in a study of T cell responses to AZD1222 COVID-19 vaccine. Across the study: Whether given at about 4 or about 12 weeks, second doses were pooled.

CDR1 MNHEY and CDR2 SVGAGI come from the germline V gene. V was shortened by 0 bases and J by 8 bases, with 7 bases between the two germline ends. This CDR3 comprises 12 residues. Comment on this clone: The target antigen is unknown.

Overall study findings and caveats: Baseline antibody screening turned up just six or seven seropositive AZD1222 recipients. A rise in Spike-specific TCR breadth and depth followed two AZD1222 doses.

Assay used: immunoSEQ multiplex PCR; TCRdb lists only in-frame clones, some missing. The table has tens of thousands of clones, around nine tenths seen once. This specimen was peripheral blood, taken on day 0 of AZD1222 vaccination. The chain is built from TRBV6-5 and TRBJ1-2; the D is unclear. This receptor was obtained from an adult in good health. The CDR3 nucleotides are TGTGCCAGCAGTTACTCGGGTGCCGGCTACACCTTC. Translation: CASSYSGAGYTF.